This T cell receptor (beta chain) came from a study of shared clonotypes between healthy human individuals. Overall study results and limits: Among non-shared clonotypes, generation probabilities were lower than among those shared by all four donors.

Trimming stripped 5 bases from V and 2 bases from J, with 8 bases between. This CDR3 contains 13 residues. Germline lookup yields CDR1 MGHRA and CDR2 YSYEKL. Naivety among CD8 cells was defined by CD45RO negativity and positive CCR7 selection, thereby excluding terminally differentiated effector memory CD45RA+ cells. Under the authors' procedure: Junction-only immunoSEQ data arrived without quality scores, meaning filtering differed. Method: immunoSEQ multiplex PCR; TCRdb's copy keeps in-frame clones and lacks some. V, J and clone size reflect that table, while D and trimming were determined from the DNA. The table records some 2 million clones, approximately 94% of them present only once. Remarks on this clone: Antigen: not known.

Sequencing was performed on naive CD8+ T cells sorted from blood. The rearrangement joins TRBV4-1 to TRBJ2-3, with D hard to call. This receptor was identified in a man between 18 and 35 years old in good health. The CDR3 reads CASSGPNTDTQYF. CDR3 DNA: TGCGCCAGCAGCGGGCCCAACACAGATACGCAGTATTTT.